Shown below are 27 T cell receptor beta chains from a single sample sequenced in a study of blood T cell repertoires in COVID-19. Produced via immunoSEQ multiplex PCR; TCRdb's table is partial and in-frame only. The sample has 100,000 to 120,000 clones; about 88% are singletons. The sample was peripheral blood. These receptors all come from a woman aged 70-85 years who had recovered from COVID-19.

This clone was seen just once. The chain uses TRBV5-1 and TRBJ2-5, with 7 nucleotides matching TRBD1. Per the germline V gene, CDR1 is SGHRS and CDR2 is YFSETQ. This CDR3 is built from 12 residues. After removal of 7 bases from V and 5 bases from J, the junction contained 5 bases not matched to a gene. The CDR3 reads CASHRQGETQYF. CDR3 coding DNA: TGCGCCAGCCACCGACAGGGTGAGACCCAGTACTTC.

The table lists this clone with a count of one. The rearrangement links TRBV5-1 to TRBJ2-3, with 8 bases aligning to TRBD1. The germline CDR1 and CDR2 sequences are SGHRS and YFSETQ. V was pared by 4 bases and J by 0 bases, with 7 bases of the junction left unmatched. CDR3 length: 16 amino acids. The CDR3 here is CASSLQGASSTDTQYF. The CDR3 bases are TGCGCCAGCAGCCTTCAGGGGGCCTCTAGCACAGATACGCAGTATTTT.

The rearrangement uses TRBV4-3 and TRBJ2-3, with a tentative D call TRBD2 (5 bases). Germline V gives CDR1 LGHNA, CDR2 YSLEER. With 4 bases removed from V and 3 bases from J, the gap between germline ends came to 8 bases. The CDR3 length is 13 residues. The CDR3 DNA reads TGCGCCAGCAGCCTCGGGGAAACAGATACGCAGTATTTT. Protein: CASSLGETDTQYF.

CDR3 in amino acids: CASSLDRGLIELHF. In DNA form, the CDR3 reads TGTGCCAGCAGCCTGGACAGGGGCCTTATCGAGCTCCACTTT. The V and J genes are TRBV6-5 and TRBJ1-6, with 9 bases aligning to TRBD1. Looked up from germline, CDR1 is MNHEY and CDR2 is SVGAGI. V lost 6 bases, J lost 16 bases, and 13 bases stayed unmatched. This CDR3 region has 14 residues.

The CDR3 nucleotides are TGTGCCAGCAGCAACCGGGCCTACGAGCAGTACTTC. Protein product: CASSNRAYEQYF. The chain couples TRBV7-2 to TRBJ2-7; the D is unclear. Trimming took 5 bases from V and 2 from J, leaving 7 bases between them. The germline gives CDR1 SGHTA, CDR2 FQGNSA. The CDR3 totals 12 residues.

V gene TRBV7-9 combines with J gene TRBJ2-2, with D perhaps matching TRBD1 (6 bases). The CDR3 consists of 15 residues. Germline CDR1 is SEHNR and CDR2 is FQNEAQ (reference sequence). The V end was cut by 1 base, the J end by 4 bases, with 10 bases between. The CDR3 DNA follows: TGTGCCAGCAGCTTAGGGGGGCTTACCACCGGGGAGCTGTTTTTT. Encoded protein: CASSLGGLTTGELFF.

This clone has a single count. The rearrangement joins TRBV19 to TRBJ1-1; perhaps TRBD1 as D (5 bases). CDR1 and CDR2 from the germline V gene are LNHDA and SQIVND (reference sequence). The CDR3 is 13 amino acids. The CDR3 spells CASGGSRQGATFF. The CDR3 DNA follows: TGTGCTTCTGGGGGGTCCCGACAAGGGGCTACTTTCTTT.

This chain links TRBV29-1 with TRBJ2-5; D not resolved. V gave up 7 bases and J gave up 3 bases, with 6 bases separating them. CDR3 length equals 10 residues. The germline CDR1 and CDR2 sequences are SQVTM and ANQGSEA. In DNA, the CDR3 is TGCAGCGACGAGAAAGAGACCCAGTACTTC. It is translated as CSDEKETQYF. The full variable domain, completed using reference TRBV29-1 and TRBJ2-5, is SAVISQKPSRDICQRGTSLTIQCQVDSQVTMMFWYRQQPGQSLTLIATANQGSEATYESGFVIDKFPISRPNLTFSTLTVSNMSPEDSSIYLCSDEKETQYFGPGTRLLVL.

The rearrangement uses TRBV28 and TRBJ2-7; 13 bases are shared with TRBD2. The CDR3 covers 18 residues. The germline V gene encodes CDR1 MDHEN and CDR2 SYDVKM. J lost 1 base, V lost 5 bases, and 11 bases had no gene match. The CDR3 spells CASSPGTSGNFWSYEQYF. CDR3 bases: TGTGCCAGCAGTCCCGGGACTAGCGGGAATTTTTGGTCCTACGAGCAGTACTTC.

The J gene is TRBJ2-3, the V gene TRBV7-9, with 8 bases identical to TRBD1. The ends lost 1 base at V and 3 bases at J; junction bases unmatched: 6. The CDR3 spans 16 residues. Germline V gene data show CDR1 as SEHNR and CDR2 as FQNEAQ (reference sequence). Here the CDR3 DNA reads TGTGCCAGCAGCTTAGTATGGACAGGGACTACAGATACGCAGTATTTT. Translated: CASSLVWTGTTDTQYF.

The chain is built from TRBV13 and TRBJ2-7; D is undetermined. The germline gives CDR1 PRHDT, CDR2 FYEKMQ (reference sequence). CDR3 size: 15 residues. The V gene lost 7 bases and the J gene lost 3 bases, with 19 bases spanning the gap. DNA for the CDR3: TGTGCCAGCACCGGCGTATTTGGCGGCGTCTACGAGCAGTACTTC. Its protein product is CASTGVFGGVYEQYF.

The chain combines TRBV12-1 with TRBJ2-5; the D call TRBD2 from the table was never checked on the DNA. TRBV12-1 is labeled a pseudogene. There are 13 residues in the CDR3. This chain's CDR3 is CASSPTSKETQYF. CDR3 bases: TGTGCCAGCAGCCCTACTTCGAAAGAGACCCAGTACTTC.

The J gene is TRBJ2-1, the V gene TRBV3-1 (or the pseudogene TRBV3-2), with D perhaps matching TRBD2 (5 bases). With 3 bases removed from V and 10 bases from J, the gap between germline ends came to 10 bases. Germline CDR1 reads LGHDT; CDR2 reads YNNKEL (reference sequence). The length of the CDR3 is 12 residues. CDR3: CASSQPGKEQFF. CDR3 nucleotides: TGTGCCAGCAGCCAGCCGGGAAAAGAGCAGTTCTTC.

Only one count was recorded for this clone. The CDR3: CASSSRTAANTGELFF. CDR3 sequence (DNA): TGCGCCAGCAGCTCCCGGACAGCCGCGAACACCGGGGAGCTGTTTTTT. The chain is built from TRBV5-1 and TRBJ2-2, with D possibly matching TRBD1 (6 bases). CDR3 length: 16 amino acids. Germline V gives CDR1 SGHRS, CDR2 YFSETQ. V was clipped by 3 bases and J by 0 bases, with 12 bases between them.

The rearrangement joins TRBV24-1 to TRBJ1-1; 8 bases agree with TRBD1. The germline V gene has CDR1 KGHDR and CDR2 SFDVKD. J was trimmed by 5 bases and V by 4 bases; bases with no gene match: 8. The CDR3 length is 15 residues. Here the CDR3 reads CATSDRTGRVTEAFF. CDR3 bases: TGTGCCACCAGTGACCGGACAGGGAGAGTGACTGAAGCTTTCTTT.

V gene TRBV27 combines with J gene TRBJ2-1; tentatively, D is TRBD2 (6 bases). Trimming took off 2 bases at V and 4 bases at J, with 12 bases between the two ends. Germline values: CDR1 MNHEY, CDR2 SMNVEV (reference sequence). The CDR3 spans 15 residues. CDR3 DNA: TGTGCCAGCAGTTTAGATCGGAGGGGTTACAATGAGCAGTTCTTC. Protein sequence: CASSLDRRGYNEQFF.

The CDR3 DNA sequence: TGTGCCTCGGTCCCGGGACAGGGGGCGCCCGCCAAAAACATTCAGTACTTC. It is translated as CASVPGQGAPAKNIQYF. The rearrangement links TRBV28 to TRBJ2-4; 12 bases align to TRBD1. The J segment lost 1 base and the V segment lost 11 bases, leaving 12 bases of the junction unmatched. Germline V gives CDR1 MDHEN, CDR2 SYDVKM. CDR3 length: 17 amino acids.

V is TRBV10-2 and J is TRBJ2-7, with 10 bases aligning to TRBD2. After removal of 10 bases from V and 4 bases from J, the junction contained 10 bases not matched to a gene. From germline, CDR1 is WSHSY and CDR2 SAAADI. This CDR3 has 14 amino acids. The DNA of the CDR3 is TGCGCCACCCGCGGGGCTAGCGGGAGTTACGAGCAGTACTTC. Its protein is CATRGASGSYEQYF.

The chain carries TRBV6-2 or TRBV6-3 and TRBJ2-7; 11 nucleotides line up with TRBD2. The CDR3 loop spans 14 amino acids. V lost 5 bases, J lost 3 bases, and 3 bases stayed unmatched. Germline values: CDR1 MNHEY, CDR2 SVGEGT. Here the CDR3 reads CASSPTSGNYEQYF. CDR3 bases: TGTGCCAGCAGTCCGACTAGCGGGAACTACGAGCAGTACTTC.

The J gene is TRBJ2-3, the V gene TRBV9; 7 bases align to TRBD1. Germline-derived CDR1 and CDR2 are SGDLS and YYNGEE. The trim removed 4 bases at V and 3 bases at J, leaving 14 bases unmatched. The CDR3 is 17 amino acids. The chain's CDR3 is CASSKLGQALRTDTQYF. Here the CDR3 DNA reads TGTGCCAGCAGCAAACTCGGACAGGCACTAAGAACAGATACGCAGTATTTT.

The chain is built from TRBV30 and TRBJ1-4; 9 nucleotides match TRBD1. Germline V lookup: CDR1 GTSNPN, CDR2 SVGIG (reference sequence). This CDR3 is 13 amino acids long. V lost 4 bases and J lost 7; bases outside the gene matches: 4. The CDR3, as DNA: TGTGCCTGGACGGGACAGGGCTTTGAAAAACTGTTTTTT. Protein: CAWTGQGFEKLFF.

In DNA, the CDR3 is TGCAGTGCTAGTAAACATTCGGAGCAGTTCTTC. It codes for CSASKHSEQFF. The chain couples TRBV20-1 to TRBJ2-1; D ambiguous. The length of the CDR3 is 11 residues. Trimming removed 3 bases at V and 10 bases at J, with 10 bases between. Germline-derived CDR1 and CDR2 are DFQATT and SNEGSKA (reference sequence).

The chain links TRBV2 to TRBJ2-6, with a possible D match to TRBD1 (5 bases). CDR3 size: 17 residues. Germline V gene data show CDR1 as SNHLY and CDR2 as FYNNEI. V lost 1 base, J lost 2 bases, and 12 bases lay in between. CDR3 bases: TGTGCCAGCAGTGAAGGGGGCAGGAGTCCTGGGGCCAACGTCCTGACTTTC. It specifies CASSEGGRSPGANVLTF.

The chain carries TRBV10-3 and TRBJ2-2; TRBD2 is a possible D gene (6 bases). Deletions cut 6 bases from V and 3 bases from J, with 14 bases between. Germline CDR1 reads ENHRY; CDR2 reads SYGVKD. The CDR3 has 15 residues. The CDR3 DNA reads TGTGCCATCAGGGCCCCCTCTAGCGACACCGGGGAGCTGTTTTTT. Translation gives CAIRAPSSDTGELFF.

J is TRBJ2-7 and V is TRBV7-2; 7 nucleotides line up with TRBD1. Trimming removed 4 bases from V and 1 base from J; junction bases left unmatched: 7. Germline values: CDR1 SGHTA, CDR2 FQGNSA. This CDR3 comprises 15 residues. The CDR3 DNA sequence: TGTGCCAGCAGCTCACGACAGGGCAAATCCTACGAGCAGTACTTC. Encoded protein: CASSSRQGKSYEQYF.

The CDR3 DNA sequence: TGTGCCAGCAGCCGTCAGGATTCCTGGGGCAGACAGCCCGGAAACACCATATATTTT. Residues: CASSRQDSWGRQPGNTIYF. This chain joins TRBV7-2 and TRBJ1-3; TRBD1 is a possible D gene (5 bases). In germline, CDR1 is SGHTA, CDR2 FQGNSA. This CDR3 is 19 amino acids long. Trimming removed 5 bases at V and 4 bases at J, with 27 bases between.

In its sample, this clone was seen a few times. This chain joins TRBV6-2 or TRBV6-3 and TRBJ1-2; no definite D call. This CDR3 region has 12 residues. V was shortened by 4 bases and J by 4 bases, with 7 bases between the two germline ends. The V gene's germline CDR1 is MNHEY and CDR2 SVGEGT. Here the CDR3 reads CASSFGSYGYTF. CDR3 DNA sequence: TGTGCCAGCAGTTTTGGCAGCTATGGCTACACCTTC.